This T cell receptor (beta chain) was retrieved from a study of OX40 agonist ivuxolimab in advanced cancers. As for the study in general: The patients got ivuxolimab, which is an agonistic anti-OX40 (CD134) antibody. Patients achieving partial responses numbered three: one hepatocellular carcinoma case and two cutaneous melanoma cases. At 82.7% male, the cohort had a mean age of about 60 years, ranging from about 20 to 79.

Exclusion of a patient followed from autoimmune disease history or systemic immunosuppression. The protocol was immunoSEQ multiplex PCR, while the TCRdb copy is restricted to in-frame clones and leaves out a portion. The profile shows fewer than 6,500 clones, about 71% of them singletons. This clone has only a few counts. This sample comprised CD4+ or CD8+ T cells sorted from blood, obtained in a trial of the OX40 agonist ivuxolimab. This TCR was sampled from an adult with an advanced solid tumor such as melanoma, head and neck, liver or kidney cancer.

Here the CDR3 reads CASSVEGGDTIYF. CDR3 DNA sequence: TGTGCCAGCAGCGTCGAGGGAGGAGACACCATATATTTT. The chain couples TRBV9 to TRBJ1-3; no clear D gene. This CDR3 is 13 amino acids long. V was clipped by 2 bases and J by 8 bases, with 11 bases between them. Germline V gives CDR1 SGDLS, CDR2 YYNGEE.